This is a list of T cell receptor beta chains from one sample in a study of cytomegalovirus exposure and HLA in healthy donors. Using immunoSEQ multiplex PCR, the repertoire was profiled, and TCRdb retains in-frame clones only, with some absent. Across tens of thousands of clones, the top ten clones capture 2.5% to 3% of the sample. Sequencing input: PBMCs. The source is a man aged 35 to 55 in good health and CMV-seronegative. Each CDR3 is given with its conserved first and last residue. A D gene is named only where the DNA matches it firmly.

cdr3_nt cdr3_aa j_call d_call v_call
TGTGCCAGCAGTCGGGGGGGGGCAAGGGAGCAGTTCTTC CASSRGGAREQFF TRBJ2-1 TRBD2 TRBV25-1
TGTGCCTGGAGTCGACCTACAGGGGGGGGATCCTACGAGCAGTACTTC CAWSRPTGGGSYEQYF TRBJ2-7 . TRBV30
TGTGCCAGCAGCTTAGAGGGTTGGGGACAGGGGGCGGGAAACTACGAGCAGTACTTC CASSLEGWGQGAGNYEQYF TRBJ2-7 TRBD1 TRBV13
TGTGCCAGCAGCTTACAGGGACAGGAGTACAATGAGCAGTTCTTC CASSLQGQEYNEQFF TRBJ2-1 TRBD1 TRBV7-3
TGTGCCAGCAGTGAAGACCCAGGGGGCGCGTATGGCTACACCTTC CASSEDPGGAYGYTF TRBJ1-2 TRBD1 TRBV6-1
TGCAGCGTTGGGGACAGGGGTGGCTACACCTTC CSVGDRGGYTF TRBJ1-2 TRBD1 TRBV29-1
TGTGCCAGCAGTCTAAGGACTAGCGGGGGTTCCCACGAGCAGTACTTC CASSLRTSGGSHEQYF TRBJ2-7 TRBD2 TRBV7-9
TGTGCCAGCAGCGTAGATCAGGGATCCACTGAAGCTTTCTTT CASSVDQGSTEAFF TRBJ1-1 . TRBV9
TGTGCCAGCAGTGTAGCGGGGGGGCTTCGCAATGAGCAGTTCTTC CASSVAGGLRNEQFF TRBJ2-1 TRBD2 TRBV2
TGTGCCAGTAGGGAGGACTCTGGGGCCAACGTCCTGACTTTC CASREDSGANVLTF TRBJ2-6 . TRBV19
TGTGCCAGTAGTACTTCATGGAGCGGGGAGCTGTTTTTT CASSTSWSGELFF TRBJ2-2 . TRBV19
TGCGCCAGCAGCTCTAGCGAGAGGGCTCGAAAAGAGCAGTACTTC CASSSSERARKEQYF TRBJ2-7 . TRBV5-1
TGTGCCACCAGCAGAGAAGGCGGGGATAGTACAGATACGCAGTATTTT CATSREGGDSTDTQYF TRBJ2-3 . TRBV15
TGTGCCTGGAGTGTACAAGGGGCGTATGGCTACACCTTC CAWSVQGAYGYTF TRBJ1-2 . TRBV30
TGTGCCAGCAGTGCCCGGGTCCTGGGCACTGAAGCTTTCTTT CASSARVLGTEAFF TRBJ1-1 . TRBV6-5
TGTGCCAGTACCGGGACAGGGGAGCAGCCCCAGCATTTT CASTGTGEQPQHF TRBJ1-5 TRBD1 TRBV19
TGTGCCAGCAGTGTAATCGACGGGTATTCCTACGAGCAGTACTTC CASSVIDGYSYEQYF TRBJ2-7 . TRBV28
TGTGCCAGCAGCCGCGGGACAGGGGTGGATCAGCCCCAGCATTTT CASSRGTGVDQPQHF TRBJ1-5 TRBD1 TRBV7-2
TGCAGTGCTAGTATGGAGGATGAAGCTTTCTTT CSASMEDEAFF TRBJ1-1 . TRBV20-1
TGTGCCAGCACGTCGGGACAGGGTTTATCACCCCTCCACTTT CASTSGQGLSPLHF TRBJ1-6 TRBD1 TRBV6-1
TGTGCCAGCAGTGAAGTCCGGGGGGTCAGAGATACGCAGTATTTT CASSEVRGVRDTQYF TRBJ2-3 TRBD2 TRBV6-1
TGTGCCAGCAGCGAACTAGCGGGGGGACAAGAGACCCAGTACTTC CASSELAGGQETQYF TRBJ2-5 TRBD2 TRBV11-3
TGCGCCAGCAGTGAGTCGAAAGGAGGCCGCGGGGACCTCCACTTT CASSESKGGRGDLHF TRBJ1-6 . TRBV10-1
TGTGCCAGCAGCTTAACGGGTCCAGGGGGTGTCTACGAGCAGTACTTC CASSLTGPGGVYEQYF TRBJ2-7 TRBD1 TRBV7-3
TGTGCCTGGAGAAAACAGGGGTACACTGAAGCTTTCTTT CAWRKQGYTEAFF TRBJ1-1 TRBD1 TRBV30
TGTGCCAGCAGCTATCGGGGACTAGCGGGACTCCGGGAGCTGTTTTTT CASSYRGLAGLRELFF TRBJ2-2 TRBD2 TRBV11-1
TGTGCCTGGAGTGTTGGTCTAGGACAGTACCAAGAGACCCAGTACTTC CAWSVGLGQYQETQYF TRBJ2-5 . TRBV30